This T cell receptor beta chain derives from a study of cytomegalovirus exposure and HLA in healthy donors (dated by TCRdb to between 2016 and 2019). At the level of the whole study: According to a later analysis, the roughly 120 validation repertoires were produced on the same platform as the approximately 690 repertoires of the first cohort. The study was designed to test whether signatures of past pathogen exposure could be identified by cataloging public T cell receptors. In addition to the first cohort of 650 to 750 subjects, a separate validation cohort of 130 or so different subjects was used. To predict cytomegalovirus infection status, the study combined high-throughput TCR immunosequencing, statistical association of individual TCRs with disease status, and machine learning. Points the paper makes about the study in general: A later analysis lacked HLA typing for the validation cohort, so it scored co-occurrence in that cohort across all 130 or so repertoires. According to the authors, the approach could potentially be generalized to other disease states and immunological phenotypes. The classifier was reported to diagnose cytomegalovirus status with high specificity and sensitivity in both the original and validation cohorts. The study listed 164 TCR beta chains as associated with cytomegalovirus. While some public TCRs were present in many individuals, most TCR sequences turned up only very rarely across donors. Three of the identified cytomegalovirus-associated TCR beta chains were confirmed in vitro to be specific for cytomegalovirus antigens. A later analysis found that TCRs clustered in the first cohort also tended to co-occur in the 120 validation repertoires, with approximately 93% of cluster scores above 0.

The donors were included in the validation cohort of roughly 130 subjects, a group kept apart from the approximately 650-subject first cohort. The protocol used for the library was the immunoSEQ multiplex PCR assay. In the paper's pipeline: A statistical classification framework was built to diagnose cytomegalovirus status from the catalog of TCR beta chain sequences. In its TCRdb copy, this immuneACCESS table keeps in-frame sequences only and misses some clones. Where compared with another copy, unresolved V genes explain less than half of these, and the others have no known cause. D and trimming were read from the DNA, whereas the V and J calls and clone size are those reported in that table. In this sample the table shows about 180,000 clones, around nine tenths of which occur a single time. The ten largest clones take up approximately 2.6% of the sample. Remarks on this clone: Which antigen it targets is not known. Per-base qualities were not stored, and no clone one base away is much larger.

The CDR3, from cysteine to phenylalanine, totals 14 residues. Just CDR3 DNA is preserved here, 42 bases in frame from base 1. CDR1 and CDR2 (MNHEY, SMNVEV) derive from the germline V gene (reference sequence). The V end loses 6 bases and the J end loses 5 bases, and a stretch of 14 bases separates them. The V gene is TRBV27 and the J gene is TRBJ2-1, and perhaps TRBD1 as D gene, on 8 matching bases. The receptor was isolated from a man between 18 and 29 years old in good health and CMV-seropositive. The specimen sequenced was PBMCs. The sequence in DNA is TGTGCCAGCAGAGCGGGACAGGCAAACAATGAGCAGTTCTTC. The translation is CASRAGQANNEQFF.